Detailed here is one TCR beta chain. Its antigen is undetermined. The CDR3 sequence is 15 residues long. V lost 6 bases to trimming and J lost 6 bases; unmatched junction nucleotides: 11. CDR1 MNHEY and CDR2 SVGAGI come from the germline V gene. These data originate in a study of cytomegalovirus exposure and HLA in healthy donors. Both 60 Vbeta primers and 13 Jbeta primers went into the PCR. Sequencing was performed with immunoSEQ multiplex PCR; in TCRdb, only in-frame clones are kept and a portion is missing. The top ten clones hold 1% to 1.5% of a sample with 210,000 or so clones, around 86% of them seen once. Study-wide points: In the analysis, some V segments, TRBV6-2 and TRBV6-3 included, were excluded as indistinguishable. Accounts indicate the classifier identified cytomegalovirus status with strong specificity and sensitivity. Later analysis showed most CMV-associated TCR beta chains appearing HLA-restricted. A few CMV-associated chains were confirmed in vitro to be specific for CMV antigens.

This sequence was found in a man aged 25 to 40 in good health and CMV-seronegative. The chain is built from TRBV6-5 and TRBJ2-1; 7 bases align to TRBD2. Sequencing input: PBMCs. The DNA for the CDR3 is TGTGCCAGCAGGGTACAAGCGGGGCCTCGCAATGAGCAGTTCTTC. Translated, it gives CASRVQAGPRNEQFF.